These 5 T cell receptor beta chains share one sample of origin, sequenced in a study of T-cell memory formation after mild COVID-19. TCRdb re-analysed the 5' RACE reads in MiXCR, keeping a single row per CDR3 protein. The sample shows about 130,000 distinct CDR3 sequences, more than 15% of them seen only once. The specimen was PBMCs or a T cell subset sorted from them (not recorded which). The receptors stem from a man aged 18 to 29 who had mild COVID-19 (a few samples of this study predate the infection). Cell type and time point are not known.

This clonotype was detected a few times. The chain links TRBV20-1 to TRBJ2-5; TRBD2 matches at 14 bases. Germline V gene data show CDR1 as DFQATT and CDR2 as SNEGSKA (reference sequence). V trimming: 6 bases; J trimming: 7 bases; junction bases outside the gene matches: 7. The CDR3 covers 14 residues. The CDR3 sequence is CSAPGLAGEGTQYF. Here the CDR3 DNA reads TGCAGTGCCCCGGGACTAGCGGGAGAGGGGACCCAGTACTTC.

The gene calls are TRBV9 and TRBJ2-1; the D gene is possibly TRBD2 (5 bases). V was clipped by 2 bases and J by 8 bases, with 5 bases between them. The germline V gene encodes CDR1 SGDLS and CDR2 YYNGEE. This CDR3 has 11 residues. CDR3 protein: CASSVGDEQFF. Written as DNA, the CDR3 is TGTGCCAGCAGCGTGGGAGATGAGCAGTTCTTC.

The sample holds a few counts of this clonotype. This chain uses TRBV6-2 or TRBV6-3 with TRBJ2-3; 10 bases align to TRBD2. The CDR3 is 14 amino acids. Germline V gene lookup returns CDR1 MNHEY and CDR2 SVGEGT. J gave up 4 bases and V 7 bases, and 5 bases lay outside the gene matches. CDR3 residues: CASIERGGPDTQYF. In DNA form, the CDR3 reads TGTGCCAGCATTGAGCGGGGGGGCCCAGATACGCAGTATTTT.

The chain links TRBV10-3 to TRBJ2-5; D is unclear. The CDR3 runs to 11 residues. Germline CDR1 reads ENHRY; CDR2 reads SYGVKD. Trimming left V 2 bases short and J 2 bases short, with 0 bases between. The CDR3 DNA is TGTGCCATCAGTGAGCAAGAGACCCAGTACTTC. Encoded protein: CAISEQETQYF.

The CDR3 sequence is CASSLTGGDYGYTF. DNA of the CDR3: TGTGCCAGCAGTCTCACAGGGGGCGACTATGGCTACACCTTC. The V and J genes are TRBV28 and TRBJ1-2; 9 nucleotides match TRBD1. The CDR3 spans 14 residues. Germline assignment: CDR1 MDHEN and CDR2 SYDVKM. V shed 5 bases, J shed 3 bases, and the junction held 4 bases outside the gene matches.